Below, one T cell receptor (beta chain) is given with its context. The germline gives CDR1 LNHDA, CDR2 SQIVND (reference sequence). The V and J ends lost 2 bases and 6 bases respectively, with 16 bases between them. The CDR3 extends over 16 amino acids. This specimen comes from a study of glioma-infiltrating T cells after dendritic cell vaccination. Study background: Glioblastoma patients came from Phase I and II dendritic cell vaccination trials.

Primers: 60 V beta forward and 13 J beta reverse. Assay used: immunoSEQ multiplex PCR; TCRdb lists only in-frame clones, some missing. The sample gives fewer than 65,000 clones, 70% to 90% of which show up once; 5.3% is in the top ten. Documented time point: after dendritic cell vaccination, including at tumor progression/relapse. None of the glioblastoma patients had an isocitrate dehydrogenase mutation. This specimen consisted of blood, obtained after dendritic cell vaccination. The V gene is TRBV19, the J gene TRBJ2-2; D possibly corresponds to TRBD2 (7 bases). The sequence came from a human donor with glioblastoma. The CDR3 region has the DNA TGTGCCAGTAGTATACGGGTTTCGGGGGGCTCCGGGGAGCTGTTTTTT. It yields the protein CASSIRVSGGSGELFF.